This TCR beta chain was sequenced for a study of molecular identifiers for immune sequencing clone quantification listed by TCRdb under 2018. About the investigation overall: For a replicate experiment, RNA from roughly 20,000 or 100,000 naive CD8 T cells was divided into five aliquots, of which four were sequenced. This methods study used CD8 T cells to benchmark TCR RNA copy counting and molecular-identifier clustering-based TCR repertoire sequencing (MIDCIRS). The investigation overall reported the following: In CMV-specific effector cells, over 98% of molecules were held by clones above 20 RNA copies, whereas under 1% of molecules were held by such clones in naive cells. A single cell's worth of spiked-in Jurkat TCR RNA was reported detectable even among one million naive CD8 T cells. When barcode sub-clustering was omitted, TCR diversity was inflated by chimeric consensus sequences, with chimeras reaching as high as 47%. Naive libraries contained spiked-in Jurkat TCR RNA (roughly 10 copies' worth), which is not part of the donor repertoire. The sizes of highly expanded clones could end up underestimated when identical TCR molecules share a barcode. About 3 recovered TCR RNA copies per cell were obtained by modeling, versus about 10 by digital PCR, implying a capture efficiency of about 30%.

The CDR3 starts with the cysteine, ends with the phenylalanine, and has 15 residues. Of the read, only the CDR3 DNA is kept; its 45 bases are in frame from base 1. The CDR1 and CDR2 encoded by the germline V gene are SGHVS and FNYEAQ. V and J lose 1 base and 5 bases, and a span of 12 bases separates them. Libraries were constructed by PCR. Instrument used: Illumina HiSeq 4000. Preparation of bulk TCR libraries followed a previously described approach, with the TCR primers listed in Table S5. The Qiagen AllPrep DNA/RNA kit was used to purify total RNA. Before any analysis, reads coming from multiple sequencing runs of the same library were combined into one pool. In the authors' own workflow: Reads were retained only if their TCR constant sequence matched exactly, and those retained reads were trimmed to 150 nt and grouped according to their 12-nt molecular barcodes. Reads inside each barcode group were sub-clustered using a 15% Levenshtein threshold, and a quality-weighted consensus sequence was constructed for each RNA molecule. Non-functional sequences were removed, as were lower-count sequences one edit away from another. On the basis of fitting two negative binomial distributions, barcode sub-clusters with fewer than 20% of the maximum read count were discarded. TCRdb itself trimmed the public reads at Q25 with fastp, ran MiXCR and retained productive beta chains. Records with the same CDR3 protein are collapsed into one entry carrying the most frequent genes and DNA. The V and J calls shown here were made by TCRdb, not taken from the authors' results. This sample is represented by 65,000 or so distinct CDR3 sequences; less than 20% of them were singletons. The ten largest clones add up to about 1.6% of the sample.

Libraries of naive CD8 T cells were generated from roughly 20,000 to 1,000,000 sorted cells, with 10%, 30% or 50% of the purified RNA used. Naive CD8 T cells, defined as CD8+CD4-CCR7+CD45RA+, were FACS-sorted into RLT Plus buffer on a BD FACSAria II. To test detection sensitivity, Jurkat RNA equivalent to under 12 TCR copies was spiked into samples of about 18,000-1,000,000 naive CD8 T cells. Enrichment of CD8 T cells was performed with RosetteSep CD8+ T Cell Enrichment Cocktail and Ficoll-Paque, after which ACK red cell lysis was carried out. This clonotype was seen at least ten times. Its antigen target is currently unknown. Qualities for individual bases were not recorded, and no much larger clone is one base off.

The sequence is built from TRBV7-6 and TRBJ1-5; the D gene remains uncertain. Sequencing was carried out using naive CD8+ T cells from blood, with Jurkat cell RNA spiked in. The label giving this sample's cell subset or site can be read as: FACS-sorted CD8+CD4-CCR7+CD45RA+ naive T cells. This receptor was taken from a human donor in good health. Some libraries in this study had Jurkat cell RNA spiked in. The bases read TGTGCCAGCAGCTTAGGCACATCGACGTATCAGCCCCAGCATTTT. This codes for CASSLGTSTYQPQHF. The full variable domain, completed from the reference TRBV7-6 and TRBJ1-5 proteins outside the CDR3, reads GAGVSQSPRYKVTKRGQDVALRCDPISGHVSLYWYRQALGQGPEFLTYFNYEAQQDKSGLPNDRFSAERPEGSISTLTIQRTEQRDSAMYRCASSLGTSTYQPQHFGDGTRLSIL.